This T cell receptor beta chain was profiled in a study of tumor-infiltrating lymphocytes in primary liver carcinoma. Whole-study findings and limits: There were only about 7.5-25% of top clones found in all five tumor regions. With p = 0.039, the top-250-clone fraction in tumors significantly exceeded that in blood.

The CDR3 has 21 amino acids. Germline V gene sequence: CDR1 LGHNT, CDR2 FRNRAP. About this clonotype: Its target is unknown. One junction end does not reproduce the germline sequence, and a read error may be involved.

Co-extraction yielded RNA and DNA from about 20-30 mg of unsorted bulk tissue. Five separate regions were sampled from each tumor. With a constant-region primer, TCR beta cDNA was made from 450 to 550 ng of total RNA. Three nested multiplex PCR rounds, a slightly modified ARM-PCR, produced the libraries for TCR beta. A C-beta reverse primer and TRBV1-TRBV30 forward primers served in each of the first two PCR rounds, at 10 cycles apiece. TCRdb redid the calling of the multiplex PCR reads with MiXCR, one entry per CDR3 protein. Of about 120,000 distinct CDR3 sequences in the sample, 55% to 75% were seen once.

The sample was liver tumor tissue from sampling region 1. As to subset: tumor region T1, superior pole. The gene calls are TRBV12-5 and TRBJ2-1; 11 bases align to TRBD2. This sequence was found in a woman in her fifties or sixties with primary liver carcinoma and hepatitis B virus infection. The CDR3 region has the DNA TGTGCGAGTGGTCCCCTCGGGGGACTAGCGGCCATAAGCCACAGGAAGGATGAGCAGTTCTTC. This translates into CASGPLGGLAAISHRKDEQFF. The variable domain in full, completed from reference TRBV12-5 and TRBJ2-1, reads DARVTQTPRHKVTEMGQEVTMRCQPILGHNTVFWYRQTMMQGLELLAYFRNRAPLDDSGMPKDRFSAEMPDATLATLKIQPSEPRDSAVYFCASGPLGGLAAISHRKDEQFFGPGTRLTVL.